This T cell receptor (beta chain) was sequenced for a study of blood T cells in healthy people across ages. Through a sample-barcoded 5' primer and a J-beta primer mix, a second PCR was run for roughly 6 to 12 cycles. The authors tagged each cDNA molecule using a template-switch adaptor with 12 random nucleotides. From the 5' RACE reads, TCRdb called clonotypes with MiXCR, one entry per CDR3 protein. The table includes fewer than 750,000 distinct CDR3 sequences, around half detected once. The ends were cut back, 6 bases at V and 2 bases at J, with 14 bases in the middle. There are 14 residues in the CDR3. Germline CDR1 DFQATT, CDR2 SNEGSKA (reference sequence). Each donor was a healthy Caucasian individual from Russia, aged about 6 to 90. This clonotype was counted only a few times.

This chain connects TRBV20-1 to TRBJ1-5; D ambiguous. Source material: blood. The TCR was taken from a man older than 75 in good health. The CDR3 protein is CSAGDVSGNQPQHF. CDR3 sequence (DNA): TGCAGTGCCGGGGATGTGTCGGGCAATCAGCCCCAGCATTTT.